Shown below are 22 T cell receptor beta chains from a single sample sequenced in a study of CD8 T cells in Susac syndrome. After extraction with the RNeasy kit, about 0.5 to 1 ug of the RNA was reverse transcribed using random hexamers. TCRdb independently ran MiXCR on the immunoSEQ multiplex PCR reads; one entry per CDR3 protein. The sample records about 130,000 distinct CDR3 sequences, under 95% being singletons. Sample: CD8+ T cells from PBMCs. The receptors come from a human donor with multiple sclerosis.

The V call is TRBV6-1, the J call TRBJ2-1; D is perhaps TRBD2 (5 bases). CDR3 length: 13 amino acids. Germline CDR1 is MNHNS and CDR2 is SASEGT. Trimming shortened V by 6 bases and J by 5 bases, and 11 bases separated the two germline ends. CDR3 in amino acids: CASRPGLHNEQFF. CDR3 sequence (DNA): TGTGCCAGCAGGCCAGGACTTCACAATGAGCAGTTCTTC.

The chain joins TRBV3-1 to TRBJ1-1; no clear D gene. Germline CDR1 LGHDT, CDR2 YNNKEL (reference sequence). CDR3 length: 16 residues. V was shortened by 0 bases and J by 4 bases, with 15 bases between the two germline ends. CDR3 sequence reads: CASSQEAQVSGTEAFF. The CDR3 nucleotides read TGTGCCAGCAGCCAAGAGGCGCAGGTGAGTGGCACTGAAGCTTTCTTT.

The gene calls are TRBV3-1 and TRBJ2-3; D gene uncertain. With 1 base removed from V and 2 bases from J, the gap between germline ends came to 7 bases. CDR1 and CDR2 (germline): LGHDT, YNNKEL (reference sequence). This CDR3 has 14 amino acids. The CDR3 sequence: CASSQGPITDTQYF. CDR3 sequence (DNA): TGTGCCAGCAGCCAAGGACCGATCACAGATACGCAGTATTTT.

The V call is TRBV10-2, the J call TRBJ2-5; D not resolved. Between the trimmed V and J ends, which lost 3 bases and 4 bases, there was a span of 9 bases. CDR1 and CDR2 (germline): WSHSY, SAAADI. This CDR3 has 13 residues. CDR3 DNA: TGCGCCAGCAGTGACGGCTGGGGAGAGACCCAGTACTTC. It codes for CASSDGWGETQYF.

The chain joins TRBV29-1 to TRBJ2-1; the D gene is possibly TRBD1 (6 bases). The CDR3 loop spans 14 amino acids. V was clipped by 7 bases and J by 3 bases, with 16 bases between them. The germline CDR1 and CDR2 sequences are SQVTM and ANQGSEA. The CDR3 DNA sequence: TGCAGCGCGAAGGGGGACGGGCTCTACAATGAGCAGTTCTTC. Translating it yields CSAKGDGLYNEQFF.

V and J are TRBV7-9 and TRBJ1-1; a weak D match, TRBD1 (6 bases). Trimming pared 1 base from V and 1 base from J, leaving 7 bases between. The CDR3 consists of 14 residues. The germline V gene has CDR1 SEHNR and CDR2 FQNEAQ (reference sequence). CDR3 bases: TGTGCCAGCAGCTTAGGGACAGAGAACACTGAAGCTTTCTTT. This gives the protein CASSLGTENTEAFF.

V and J are TRBV12-3 or TRBV12-4 and TRBJ2-5; D ambiguous. Trimming took 7 bases from V and 2 from J, leaving 11 bases between them. This CDR3 region has 13 residues. Here the CDR3 reads CASTYTRQETQYF. The CDR3 nucleotides are TGTGCCAGCACTTATACCAGGCAAGAGACCCAGTACTTC.

The chain recombines TRBV27 with TRBJ1-1; possible D gene TRBD1, 6 bases. This CDR3 comprises 15 residues. V gave up 5 bases and J gave up 1 base, with 14 bases separating them. Germline CDR1 and CDR2: MNHEY and SMNVEV (reference sequence). Here the CDR3 DNA reads TGTGCCAGCAGTCTAGGACGAGGGGGGAACACTGAAGCTTTCTTT. It specifies CASSLGRGGNTEAFF.

V usage is TRBV6-5 and J usage is TRBJ2-5; 7 bases match TRBD2. The germline V gene has CDR1 MNHEY and CDR2 SVGAGI. The ends lost 7 bases at V and 4 bases at J; junction bases unmatched: 12. CDR3 length equals 15 residues. CDR3 region: CASTPFSGIRETQYF. The CDR3 DNA is TGTGCCAGCACCCCGTTCAGCGGGATACGAGAGACCCAGTACTTC.

The chain is built from TRBV19 and TRBJ1-1, with D perhaps matching TRBD1 (5 bases). V shed 10 bases and J shed 1 base, with 16 bases lying between them. This CDR3 is 14 amino acids long. CDR1 and CDR2 (germline): LNHDA, SQIVND (reference sequence). CDR3 nucleotides: TGTGCCACCCTCCCAGGGCCGGCGAACACTGAAGCTTTCTTT. Its protein product is CATLPGPANTEAFF.

The rearrangement links TRBV29-1 to TRBJ1-2; D is unresolved. V lost 0 bases, J lost 4 bases, and 12 bases lay in between. Germline V gene data show CDR1 as SQVTM and CDR2 as ANQGSEA. CDR3 length equals 14 residues. The CDR3 is CSVEDLTESYGYTF. CDR3 bases: TGCAGCGTTGAAGATCTTACAGAGAGCTATGGCTACACCTTC.

The chain recombines TRBV4-1 with TRBJ1-5; D gene uncertain. Germline CDR1 and CDR2: MGHRA and YSYEKL. The CDR3 has 15 residues. V was shortened by 3 bases and J by 1 base, with 10 bases between the two germline ends. CDR3 coding DNA: TGCGCCAGCAGCCACGGTGACGGGAGCAATCAGCCCCAGCATTTT. It yields the protein CASSHGDGSNQPQHF.

The chain has TRBV6-5 and TRBJ2-5, with D maybe TRBD1 (5 bases). This CDR3 spans 13 amino acids. Germline V gene data show CDR1 as MNHEY and CDR2 as SVGAGI. Between the trimmed V and J ends, which lost 6 bases and 4 bases, there was a span of 12 bases. CDR3 in amino acids: CASSPGTGETQYF. The CDR3 region has the DNA TGTGCCAGCAGCCCCGGCACAGGAGAGACCCAGTACTTC.

The J gene is TRBJ2-1, the V gene TRBV5-1; TRBD2 matches at 12 bases. J lost 1 base, V lost 3 bases, and 5 bases had no gene match. Germline V lookup: CDR1 SGHRS, CDR2 YFSETQ. CDR3 size: 17 residues. CDR3 coding DNA: TGCGCCAGCAGCTCCCGACTAGCGGGAGCATCCTACAATGAGCAGTTCTTC. The encoded protein is CASSSRLAGASYNEQFF.

The rearrangement uses TRBV13 and TRBJ2-5; D perhaps matches TRBD2 (5 bases). The CDR3 is 17 amino acids. CDR1 is PRHDT and CDR2 is FYEKMQ in the germline V gene (reference sequence). V was pared by 2 bases and J by 2 bases, with 18 bases between. In DNA form, the CDR3 reads TGTGCCAGCAGCTTATTAAACGGAGAGGGTATACAAGAGACCCAGTACTTC. It yields the protein CASSLLNGEGIQETQYF.

The count of this clonotype is one. CDR3 DNA sequence: TGCAGCTCCGGTGGCAGTCTCATGAACACTGAAGCTTTCTTT. Amino acids: CSSGGSLMNTEAFF. The genes are TRBV29-1 and TRBJ1-1; the D is unclear. V lost 8 bases to trimming and J lost 0 bases, with 16 bases between them. The V gene's germline CDR1 is SQVTM and CDR2 ANQGSEA. This CDR3 has 14 amino acids.

The chain uses TRBV19 and TRBJ2-7, with D unresolved. Trimming took 5 bases from V and 5 from J, leaving 10 bases between them. The CDR3 sequence is 12 residues long. Per the germline V gene, CDR1 is LNHDA and CDR2 is SQIVND (reference sequence). CDR3 sequence reads: CASSRIDDEQYF. The CDR3 nucleotides read TGTGCCAGTAGTCGGATAGACGACGAGCAGTACTTC.

The rearrangement links TRBV19 to TRBJ2-7; D remains unclear. V was shortened by 5 bases and J by 2 bases, with 10 bases between the two germline ends. CDR3 length equals 13 residues. In germline, CDR1 is LNHDA, CDR2 SQIVND (reference sequence). The CDR3 coding sequence is TGTGCCAGTAGTCCGATGGGCGCCTACGAGCAGTACTTC. Its translation is CASSPMGAYEQYF.

The V call is TRBV28, the J call TRBJ2-7; D ambiguous. From germline, CDR1 is MDHEN and CDR2 SYDVKM. Trimming took off 3 bases at V and 2 bases at J, with 11 bases between the two ends. This CDR3 contains 14 residues. The CDR3 DNA sequence: TGTGCCAGCAGTTTCTTGACTGCTACCTACGAGCAGTACTTC. Protein product: CASSFLTATYEQYF.

This clonotype has only one observation. V usage is TRBV4-1 and J usage is TRBJ2-7; either TRBD1 or TRBD2 may supply D (5 bases each). CDR3 length equals 13 residues. Germline CDR1 reads MGHRA; CDR2 reads YSYEKL. V lost 4 bases and J lost 5, with 12 bases in between. The DNA of the CDR3 is TGCGCCAGCAGCCCCCCGGGGCCGCACGAGCAGTACTTC. Protein product: CASSPPGPHEQYF.

The genes are TRBV6-5 and TRBJ1-1; TRBD1 is a possible D gene (5 bases). The germline V and J ends were trimmed by 5 bases and 4 bases, with 14 bases remaining between them. The CDR3 has 14 amino acids. CDR1 MNHEY and CDR2 SVGAGI come from the germline V gene. CDR3 region: CASSLEGLGTEAFF. The CDR3 region has the DNA TGTGCCAGCAGTCTTGAGGGACTGGGCACTGAAGCTTTCTTT.

This chain links TRBV27 with TRBJ2-7; D perhaps matches TRBD2 (5 bases). The CDR3 has 13 amino acids. CDR1 is MNHEY, CDR2 SMNVEV, per germline (reference sequence). V lost 4 bases and J lost 0, with 7 bases in between. The DNA for the CDR3 is TGTGCCAGCAGTTACGGGATCTCCTACGAGCAGTACTTC. As protein: CASSYGISYEQYF.